A single sample is the source of the 6 T cell receptor beta chains below, sequenced in a study of blood T cell repertoires in COVID-19. Clones were read by immunoSEQ multiplex PCR, and TCRdb kept only the in-frame ones, dropping some. The sample holds approximately 70,000 clones; over 65% are singletons and the top ten take 35%. Source material: peripheral blood. The receptors were sampled from a woman in her 70s with acute or convalescent COVID-19.

The V and J genes are TRBV18 and TRBJ1-1; D is ambiguous. The CDR3 extends over 13 amino acids. Looked up from germline, CDR1 is KGHSH and CDR2 is LQKENI. The ends were cut back, 2 bases at V and 7 bases at J, with 11 bases in the middle. The CDR3 sequence is CASSPIRQLEAFF. CDR3 DNA sequence: TGTGCCAGCTCACCAATACGACAACTTGAAGCTTTCTTT.

This chain joins TRBV6-5 and TRBJ2-1, with 12 bases matching TRBD2. The V and J ends lost 2 bases and 10 bases, in that order; junction bases with no gene match: 6. Germline V CDR1 and CDR2: MNHEY, SVGAGI. This CDR3 has 15 amino acids. The CDR3 protein is CASSYGLAGRGEQFF. The CDR3 DNA follows: TGTGCCAGCAGTTACGGACTAGCGGGAAGGGGGGAGCAGTTCTTC.

V usage is TRBV7-6 and J usage is TRBJ1-5; the match to TRBD1 covers 12 bases. The V and J ends lost 5 bases and 4 bases, in that order; junction bases with no gene match: 6. Germline V gene sequence: CDR1 SGHVS, CDR2 FNYEAQ. The CDR3 covers 16 residues. The CDR3 loop reads CASSRDRGLQNQPQHF. The CDR3, as DNA: TGTGCCAGCAGCCGGGACAGGGGGCTTCAAAATCAGCCCCAGCATTTT.

V is TRBV4-2 and J is TRBJ2-7, with 11 bases lining up with TRBD2. The J segment lost 4 bases and the V segment lost 3 bases, leaving 5 bases of the junction unmatched. CDR1 is LGHNA, CDR2 YNFKEQ, per germline. The CDR3 is made up of 15 amino acids. The CDR3 loop reads CASSQDRTSGYEQYF. In DNA form, the CDR3 reads TGTGCCAGCAGCCAGGACCGGACTAGCGGGTACGAGCAGTACTTC.

This clone was found once. This sequence joins TRBV7-2 and TRBJ1-1; 7 bases agree with TRBD1. The CDR3 contains 14 residues. V gave up 4 bases and J gave up 5 bases; unmatched junction bases: 7. Looked up from germline, CDR1 is SGHTA and CDR2 is FQGNSA. CDR3 sequence reads: CASSSKGAGTEAFF. CDR3 sequence (DNA): TGTGCCAGCAGCTCGAAGGGGGCTGGGACTGAAGCTTTCTTT.

This clone has more than one count but fewer than ten. The V and J genes are TRBV5-6 and TRBJ1-1; no clear D. This CDR3 has 14 residues. V was pared by 0 bases and J by 1 base, with 7 bases between. CDR1 and CDR2 from the germline V gene are SGHDT and YYEEEE. The CDR3 region is CASSLVGRNTEAFF. In DNA form, the CDR3 reads TGTGCCAGCAGCTTGGTGGGCAGGAACACTGAAGCTTTCTTT.